The source of this T cell receptor beta chain is a study of CD8 T cells in Susac syndrome. Germline CDR1 and CDR2: KGHDR and SFDVKD. Trimming stripped 3 bases from V and 2 bases from J, with 20 bases between. The CDR3 consists of 18 residues. The authors reverse transcribed 0.5 to 1 ug RNA with random hexamers. By means of immunoSEQ multiplex PCR, TCR beta CDR3 spanning 54 Vbeta and 13 Jbeta underwent amplification. TCRdb independently ran MiXCR on the immunoSEQ multiplex PCR reads; one entry per CDR3 protein. The table has about 240,000 distinct CDR3 sequences, around 96% seen once. For this clonotype: Its target is unknown.

Whole-study results and caveats: The CD4+ T cell repertoire of patients with Susac syndrome showed no detectable clonal expansion. The study recognized that its TCR sequencing and HLA analysis covered a relatively small number of individuals.

The sample was CD4+ T cells from PBMCs. This TCR came from a human donor with Susac syndrome. The chain joins TRBV24-1 to TRBJ2-3; TRBD1 or TRBD2 may be the D gene (5 bases each). The CDR3 nucleotides read TGTGCCACCAGTGATCCGAGGGGTTTCGGAATTATCACAGATACGCAGTATTTT. As protein: CATSDPRGFGIITDTQYF.